Shown below are 20 T cell receptor beta chains from a single sample sequenced in a study of ipilimumab plus nivolumab after autologous stem cell transplantation. Assay: immunoSEQ multiplex PCR; the TCRdb copy retains only in-frame clones and omits some. The sample has roughly 12,000 clones, 73% seen once. The starting material was PBMCs, obtained in a trial of ipilimumab plus nivolumab as post-transplant consolidation. The receptors derive from a male donor with diffuse large B-cell lymphoma.

The chain couples TRBV28 to TRBJ2-5; 10 bases are shared with TRBD1. V lost 5 bases, J lost 5 bases, and 5 bases stayed unmatched. The length of the CDR3 is 14 residues. Germline V lookup: CDR1 MDHEN, CDR2 SYDVKM. CDR3 nucleotide sequence: TGTGCCAGCAGTGTGGGGACAGGGGATGAGACCCAGTACTTC. Protein sequence: CASSVGTGDETQYF.

The chain recombines TRBV6-1 with TRBJ1-6, with D uncertain. CDR1 and CDR2 from the germline V gene are MNHNS and SASEGT. The V and J ends lost 7 bases and 8 bases respectively, with 12 bases between them. CDR3 length: 13 amino acids. The CDR3 DNA follows: TGTGCCAGCAATCGGCAGTCTTATTCACCCCTCCACTTT. It translates to CASNRQSYSPLHF.

The CDR3 loop reads CASSFRASGTTDTQYF. The CDR3 DNA is TGTGCCAGCAGCTTCCGGGCTAGCGGGACCACAGATACGCAGTATTTT. The rearrangement links TRBV11-3 to TRBJ2-3, with 9 bases lining up with TRBD2. V gave up 3 bases and J gave up 2 bases; unmatched junction bases: 6. Per the germline V gene, CDR1 is SGHNT and CDR2 is YENEEA. The CDR3 loop spans 16 amino acids.

V and J are TRBV7-9 and TRBJ2-5; D could derive from TRBD1 or TRBD2 (5 bases each). The CDR3 is 15 residues long. The germline CDR1 and CDR2 sequences are SEHNR and FQNEAQ (reference sequence). Trimming pared 3 bases from V and 1 base from J, leaving 12 bases between. The CDR3 is CASSFPGTGQETQYF. The CDR3 nucleotides are TGTGCCAGCAGCTTCCCCGGGACCGGCCAAGAGACCCAGTACTTC.

V gene TRBV14 combines with J gene TRBJ2-1; 8 nucleotides align to TRBD2. Germline CDR1 reads SGHDN; CDR2 reads FVKESK. The CDR3 contains 16 residues. The V and J ends lost 3 bases and 7 bases, in that order; junction bases with no gene match: 11. CDR3: CASSQLAGWGGNEQFF. CDR3 sequence (DNA): TGTGCCAGCAGCCAGCTAGCGGGTTGGGGGGGGAATGAGCAGTTCTTC.

The gene calls are TRBV30 and TRBJ2-2; D not certain. This CDR3 spans 15 amino acids. Germline assignment: CDR1 GTSNPN and CDR2 SVGIG (reference sequence). V shed 2 bases and J shed 6 bases, with 16 bases lying between them. In DNA form, the CDR3 reads TGTGCCTGGAGTTCACCGGGCCCCGCGGCCGGGGAGCTGTTTTTT. This codes for CAWSSPGPAAGELFF. Filled out from reference TRBV30 and TRBJ2-2, the complete variable domain reads SQTIHQWPATLVQPVGSPLSLECTVEGTSNPNLYWYRQAAGRGLQLLFYSVGIGQISSEVPQNLSASRPQDRQFILSSKKLLLSDSGFYLCAWSSPGPAAGELFFGEGSRLTVL.

The V call is TRBV29-1, the J call TRBJ2-5; the D gene is possibly TRBD2 (5 bases). Trimming took 0 bases from V and 5 from J, leaving 16 bases between them. The CDR3 contains 15 residues. The V gene's germline CDR1 is SQVTM and CDR2 ANQGSEA. DNA of the CDR3: TGCAGCGTTGAAGATCAACGAGGGCGATCGGAGACCCAGTACTTC. Its protein product is CSVEDQRGRSETQYF.

The chain carries TRBV7-9 and TRBJ2-7, with no clear D. CDR1 is SEHNR, CDR2 FQNEAQ, per germline (reference sequence). This CDR3 has 16 residues. The V end was cut by 1 base, the J end by 2 bases, with 15 bases between. CDR3 loop: CASSLEFSNSPYEQYF. Here the CDR3 DNA reads TGTGCCAGCAGCTTAGAATTTAGCAATAGCCCCTACGAGCAGTACTTC.

The rearrangement links TRBV5-1 to TRBJ2-7; D is perhaps TRBD2 (5 bases). The CDR3 has 16 amino acids. Trimming cost V 1 base and J 4 bases, with 18 bases left between them. Germline CDR1 is SGHRS and CDR2 is YFSETQ. The CDR3: CASSLTPPTKRYEQYF. In DNA form, the CDR3 reads TGCGCCAGCAGCTTGACCCCTCCGACCAAGCGGTACGAGCAGTACTTC. Full variable domain (missing parts from reference TRBV5-1 and TRBJ2-7): KAGVTQTPRYLIKTRGQQVTLSCSPISGHRSVSWYQQTPGQGLQFLFEYFSETQRNKGNFPGRFSGRQFSNSRSEMNVSTLELGDSALYLCASSLTPPTKRYEQYFGPGTRLTVT.

The chain is built from TRBV5-1 and TRBJ2-3; D is ambiguous. This CDR3 is 14 amino acids long. V lost 2 bases and J 0 bases, leaving 7 bases between the germline ends. From germline, CDR1 is SGHRS and CDR2 YFSETQ. The CDR3 loop reads CASSFGDSTDTQYF. In nucleotides, the CDR3 is TGCGCCAGCAGCTTTGGGGATAGCACAGATACGCAGTATTTT.

CDR3 bases: TGTGCCAGCACCAACCCGGGGAACACTGAAGCTTTCTTT. Its translation: CASTNPGNTEAFF. The chain combines TRBV9 with TRBJ1-1; D call uncertain. Germline V gene data show CDR1 as SGDLS and CDR2 as YYNGEE. This CDR3 region has 13 residues. The V end was cut by 6 bases, the J end by 1 base, with 10 bases between.

The CDR3: CASSLRTDLNTEAFF. The CDR3 coding sequence is TGTGCCAGCAGCTTACGTACGGACCTGAACACTGAAGCTTTCTTT. The rearrangement joins TRBV13 to TRBJ1-1; D not certain. Trimming stripped 2 bases from V and 0 bases from J, with 10 bases between. Germline CDR1 is PRHDT and CDR2 is FYEKMQ (reference sequence). The CDR3 sequence is 15 residues long.

The V call is TRBV4-3, the J call TRBJ2-1; D call uncertain. V was clipped by 2 bases and J by 4 bases, with 18 bases between them. Germline assignment: CDR1 LGHNA and CDR2 YSLEER. The CDR3 has 17 amino acids. CDR3 in amino acids: CASSQLPQELPYNEQFF. CDR3 coding DNA: TGCGCCAGCAGCCAACTGCCCCAAGAACTTCCTTACAATGAGCAGTTCTTC.

The chain combines TRBV11-1 with TRBJ2-7; 11 nucleotides align to TRBD2. V lost 2 bases, J lost 5 bases, and 11 bases stayed unmatched. The CDR3 has 17 amino acids. Germline V lookup: CDR1 SGHAT, CDR2 FQDESV (reference sequence). In DNA, the CDR3 is TGTGCCAGCAGCTTATCATCTGGGCTAGCGGGAGGTAACGAGCAGTACTTC. Translation gives CASSLSSGLAGGNEQYF.

This clone has more than one count but fewer than ten. The gene calls are TRBV4-1 and TRBJ1-2; D gene ambiguous. The CDR3 totals 15 residues. V was shortened by 4 bases and J by 7 bases, with 19 bases between the two germline ends. Germline V gives CDR1 MGHRA, CDR2 YSYEKL. CDR3 loop: CASSPRDELPFGYTF. In DNA, the CDR3 is TGCGCCAGCAGCCCCCGCGACGAACTCCCCTTTGGCTACACCTTC.

Within the sample, this clone is medium-sized. This chain links TRBV9 with TRBJ1-1; D perhaps matches TRBD1 (5 bases). This CDR3 comprises 16 residues. V lost 0 bases, J lost 1 base, and 13 bases lay in between. The V gene's germline CDR1 is SGDLS and CDR2 YYNGEE. CDR3 residues: CASSVGGNGGNTEAFF. In nucleotides, the CDR3 is TGTGCCAGCAGCGTAGGGGGAAACGGGGGGAACACTGAAGCTTTCTTT.

This clone has just a few counts. The chain carries TRBV19 and TRBJ1-2, with D uncertain. The CDR3 has 13 amino acids. The germline V gene encodes CDR1 LNHDA and CDR2 SQIVND (reference sequence). Trimming left V 3 bases short and J 4 bases short, with 9 bases between. CDR3 region: CASSIETTYGYTF. In DNA, the CDR3 is TGTGCCAGTAGTATCGAAACTACCTATGGCTACACCTTC.

This clone was picked up a small number of times. The chain links TRBV4-1 to TRBJ2-1; TRBD2 matches 8 bases. V shed 1 base and J 7 bases; nucleotides not matched to a gene: 15. The CDR3 runs to 18 residues. The germline V gene has CDR1 MGHRA and CDR2 YSYEKL. The CDR3 sequence: CASSQAFPSGSGRNEQFF. Here the CDR3 DNA reads TGCGCCAGCAGCCAAGCCTTCCCAAGCGGGAGTGGGAGGAATGAGCAGTTCTTC.

The gene calls are TRBV7-2 and TRBJ1-4, with D maybe TRBD1 (5 bases). The CDR3 extends over 14 amino acids. Germline-derived CDR1 and CDR2 are SGHTA and FQGNSA. Trimming removed 5 bases at V and 5 bases at J, with 12 bases between. CDR3 in amino acids: CASSRKAGNEKLFF. CDR3 DNA sequence: TGTGCCAGCAGCCGCAAGGCAGGGAATGAAAAACTGTTTTTT.

By share of the sample, this clone is medium-sized. The chain carries TRBV4-1 and TRBJ2-5; 8 bases line up with TRBD1. CDR1 and CDR2 from the germline V gene are MGHRA and YSYEKL. This CDR3 region has 15 residues. With V trimmed by 4 bases and J by 2 bases, 6 bases remained unmatched. The CDR3 region has the DNA TGCGCCAGCAGCCCCGGACAGGGCTGGCAAGAGACCCAGTACTTC. Translated, it gives CASSPGQGWQETQYF.